This T cell receptor (beta chain) is from a study of T cell responses to AZD1222 COVID-19 vaccine (dated by TCRdb to the early 2020s). Notes on the research overall: A total of over 230 trial participants underwent TCR sequencing, of whom approximately 200 had received two doses of AZD1222 and approximately 26 had received two doses of the MenACWY control vaccine. Trial participants were enrolled into age subgroups of 18-55, 56-69 and 70-plus years, which contained 148, 28 and 57 TCR-sequenced participants, respectively.

Including cysteine and phenylalanine, the CDR3 has 15 amino acids. Only the CDR3 DNA is retained, 45 bases long and in frame from the first base. From a lookup of the germline V gene, CDR1 and CDR2 are MDHEN and SYDVKM. V and J are truncated by 3 bases and 0 bases respectively, leaving an intervening sequence of 9 bases. The sample's time point label, decoded: about 28 days (+/-7) after the second vaccine dose. AZD1222 recipients whose second dose came at about 4 weeks and those whose second dose came at about 12 weeks were combined into one group, since spike-specific TCR depth and breadth did not differ between the two schedules. Vaccinee samples came from UK trials COV001 and COV002, including a single-blind randomized controlled phase 2/3 trial of AZD1222 (ChAdOx1 nCoV-19) in healthy adults. Trial participant PBMC samples were collected at day 0 and day 28 after the second dose for TCRbeta chain sequencing.

Study-wide findings and limitations: CD4 TCRs associated with the vaccine covered the entire spike protein, and the dominant responses were in regions 160-218 and 743-854. Epitopes outside the regions mutated in the B.1.351 and B.1.1.7 variants were reportedly recognized by nearly half of the unique spike-specific TCRs. Only five or six AZD1222 recipients were SARS-CoV-2 seropositive at baseline, limiting conclusions about previously exposed vaccinees. Because no day 14 peak-response samples were available, repertoires were characterized only after the peak T cell response. In the small 56-69-year group, the increase in depth fell short of significance, most likely because of low power. After two AZD1222 doses, both the breadth and the depth of spike-specific TCRs were significantly higher than at day 0 and than in MenACWY recipients. Most participants were white British and females outnumbered males, and the authors suggested that clonal diversity may have been underestimated.

The CDR3 regions of human TCRbeta chains were subjected to immunosequencing. The paper's data handling went like this. Repertoire TCRs were matched against a reference library of SARS-CoV-2-specific TCRs generated with the MIRA antigen-specificity platform. Breadth was defined as the fraction of unique TCRs that were SARS-CoV-2-associated, and depth was defined as the fraction of total T cells that were SARS-CoV-2-associated. Each spike-specific TCR was assigned to its reactive spike region and to a CD4 or CD8 class using the MIRA data. Log10-transformed breadth and depth values were compared by one-way ANOVA with Sidak's multiple comparisons tests. Drawn from immuneACCESS, this table holds only the in-frame rearrangements with V and J called that TCRdb kept. Clones are partly lost; checked studies trace under half to an unresolved V gene and leave the rest unexplained. V, J and clone size derive from that table, while D and trimming were established from the DNA sequence. This sample comprises 83,000 or so clones, roughly 90% of them detected only once. The ten largest clones take up 6.9% of the sample.

As for this clone: No cognate antigen has been identified for it. Nothing much larger sits one base from this clone, and base qualities are not available.

The starting material was peripheral blood, obtained 28 days after the second AZD1222 dose. The TCR was taken from an adult who received the AZD1222 COVID-19 vaccine. Recombination linked TRBV28 to TRBJ2-4, with the D gene tentatively TRBD1 or TRBD2, based on 6 matching bases in each. CDR3 protein: CASSFGGRAKNIQYF. At the DNA level, the sequence is TGTGCCAGCAGTTTTGGGGGGCGAGCCAAAAACATTCAGTACTTC.